This TCR beta chain was observed in a study of T cell responses to AZD1222 COVID-19 vaccine (dated by TCRdb to 2020 to 2022). At the level of the whole study: AZD1222 recipients whose second dose came at about 4 weeks and those whose second dose came at about 12 weeks were combined into one group, since spike-specific TCR depth and breadth did not differ between the two schedules. Trial participants were enrolled by age into subgroups of 18-55, 56-69 and 70-plus years, and about 150, 27 and 61 TCR-sequenced participants, respectively, were included in these subgroups. TCR sequencing was performed for about 240 trial participants, of whom 200 to 220 were given two doses of AZD1222 and roughly 25 were given two doses of MenACWY control vaccine. The paper as a whole reports these results and caveats: Most participants were white British and females outnumbered males, and the authors suggested that clonal diversity may have been underestimated. The whole spike protein was spanned by vaccine-associated CD4 TCRs, and dominant responses were seen in regions 160-218 and 743-854. The 56-69-year group was small, and its depth increase did not reach significance, likely because of low power. Epitopes outside the regions mutated in the B.1.351 and B.1.1.7 variants were reportedly recognized by nearly half of the unique spike-specific TCRs. After two AZD1222 doses, both the breadth and the depth of spike-specific TCRs were significantly higher than at day 0 and than in MenACWY recipients. Conclusions about previously exposed vaccinees are limited because only six or seven AZD1222 recipients were SARS-CoV-2 seropositive at baseline. Because no day 14 peak-response samples were available, the repertoires could be characterized only after the peak T cell response.

The sample's time point, from its label and the paper: baseline before first vaccination. The vaccinee samples were drawn from two UK trials, COV001 and COV002, one of which was a single-blind randomized controlled phase 2/3 trial testing AZD1222 (ChAdOx1 nCoV-19) in healthy adults. For TCRbeta chain sequencing, PBMC samples from trial participants were taken at day 0 and at day 28 after the second dose. The CDR3 regions of human TCRbeta chains were subjected to immunosequencing. Regarding the original processing steps: TCRs in the repertoires were compared against a reference library of SARS-CoV-2-specific TCRs that had been generated with the MIRA antigen-specificity platform. Breadth was defined as the fraction of unique TCRs that were SARS-CoV-2-associated. Depth was defined as the fraction of total T cells that were SARS-CoV-2-associated. Using the MIRA data, every spike-specific TCR was mapped to the spike region that the TCR reacted to and assigned to either a CD4 or a CD8 class. Log10-transformed breadth and depth values were compared by one-way ANOVA with Sidak's multiple comparisons tests. The immuneACCESS repertoire file appears here via TCRdb, limited to in-frame rearrangements. These files lack a portion of the clones; in checked studies, under half of the deficit traces to unresolved V genes, and the cause of the others is not known. V, J and clone size were drawn from that table, and D and trimming were deduced from the DNA. In this sample the table shows about 100,000 clones, around nine tenths of which occur a single time. The ten largest clonotypes hold approximately 15% of the sample.

Per the germline V gene, SGHRS is the CDR1 and YFSETQ is the CDR2. The germline V and J ends show losses of 0 bases and 2 bases respectively, and no gene match explains 13 bases of the junction. The CDR3 starts with the cysteine, ends with the phenylalanine, and has 18 residues. Of all the DNA, just the CDR3 is kept, 54 bases in frame from base 1. Comments on this clone: Its cognate antigen has yet to be identified. Within one base of it there is no much larger clone, and no base qualities were kept.

The receptor chain draws on TRBV5-1 and TRBJ2-7; 8 bases in the middle match TRBD2. This sequence was found in an adult in good health. The sample consisted of peripheral blood, taken on day 0 of AZD1222 vaccination. The CDR3 region reads CASSLAGASGQRTYEQYF. The sequenced DNA is TGCGCCAGCAGCTTGGCCGGGGCTAGCGGGCAACGCACCTACGAGCAGTACTTC.